The next 12 T cell receptor beta chains were all read from a single sample in a study of cytomegalovirus exposure and HLA in healthy donors. PCR primers comprised 60 Vbeta and 13 Jbeta primers. Profiling relied on immunoSEQ multiplex PCR, and the TCRdb table lists in-frame clones only, not all of them. The sample consists of some 120,000 clones, 79% of them appearing once. Material: PBMCs. The receptors were sampled from a man between 25 and 39 years old in good health and CMV-seropositive.

The chain combines TRBV5-1 with TRBJ2-7; D gene ambiguous. V dropped 0 bases and J dropped 4 bases, with 11 bases sitting between them. Germline CDR1 SGHRS, CDR2 YFSETQ. CDR3 size: 14 residues. CDR3 bases: TGCGCCAGCAGCTTGGAAAGCCGGAGATACGAGCAGTACTTC. This encodes CASSLESRRYEQYF.

This clone has a single count. The chain joins TRBV2 to TRBJ1-3; D might be TRBD1 (6 bases). The CDR3 is made up of 16 amino acids. Trimming left V 2 bases short and J 0 bases short, with 11 bases between. Germline V CDR1 and CDR2: SNHLY, FYNNEI. The CDR3 DNA reads as TGTGCCAGCAGTGAAAGACAGGCCGACTCTGGAAACACCATATATTTT. Its protein is CASSERQADSGNTIYF.

J is TRBJ2-5 and V is TRBV9; 8 nucleotides align to TRBD1. Germline V gene data show CDR1 as SGDLS and CDR2 as YYNGEE. Unmatched junction bases numbered 6, after V lost 0 bases and J lost 5 bases. This CDR3 is 15 amino acids long. The CDR3 loop is CASSVVGTGVETQYF. The CDR3 coding sequence is TGTGCCAGCAGCGTAGTAGGGACAGGTGTGGAGACCCAGTACTTC.

This chain's CDR3 is CAISEKGADTEAFF. CDR3 nucleotides: TGTGCCATCAGTGAGAAGGGGGCGGACACTGAAGCTTTCTTT. This chain joins TRBV10-3 and TRBJ1-1; 7 bases align to TRBD1. Germline V gene data show CDR1 as ENHRY and CDR2 as SYGVKD. The CDR3 runs 14 residues. Trimming took 2 bases from V and 3 from J; bases not matched to a gene: 3.

The chain joins TRBV5-4 to TRBJ2-7, with 9 bases identical to TRBD1. The V segment lost 4 bases and the J segment 4 bases; nucleotides outside the gene matches: 9. Per the germline V gene, CDR1 is SGHNT and CDR2 is YYREEE (reference sequence). The CDR3 spans 15 residues. The CDR3 DNA is TGTGCCAGCAGCCACTCCGGGACAGGGTCGTACGAGCAGTACTTC. It specifies CASSHSGTGSYEQYF.

The chain is built from TRBV11-3 and TRBJ2-7; 11 nucleotides line up with TRBD1. This CDR3 region has 17 residues. Losses at the gene ends were 2 bases for V and 3 bases for J; bases not matched to a gene: 9. Germline V gene lookup returns CDR1 SGHNT and CDR2 YENEEA. CDR3: CASSLPRPGTGGYEQYF. The CDR3 DNA reads as TGTGCCAGCAGCTTACCCCGACCCGGGACAGGGGGCTACGAGCAGTACTTC. Full variable domain (missing parts from reference TRBV11-3 and TRBJ2-7): EAGVVQSPRYKIIEKKQPVAFWCNPISGHNTLYWYLQNLGQGPELLIRYENEEAVDDSQLPKDRFSAERLKGVDSTLKIQPAELGDSAVYLCASSLPRPGTGGYEQYFGPGTRLTVT.

The J gene is TRBJ1-1, the V gene TRBV7-3; 9 positions agree with TRBD1. V shed 5 bases and J 5 bases; nucleotides not matched to a gene: 6. Germline loops: CDR1 SGHTA, CDR2 FQGTGA. The CDR3 covers 14 residues. CDR3 DNA: TGTGCCAGCAGCCCGACAGGGGGTAGGACTGAAGCTTTCTTT. This translates into CASSPTGGRTEAFF.

The sample holds a few counts of this clone. As DNA, the CDR3 is TGCGCCAGCAGCCAAGACCCCCCCAGCTCCTATAATTCACCCCTCCACTTT. It specifies CASSQDPPSSYNSPLHF. This chain links TRBV4-3 with TRBJ1-6; D is undetermined. The V end was cut by 0 bases, the J end by 0 bases, with 9 bases between. Germline-derived CDR1 and CDR2 are LGHNA and YSLEER. CDR3 length: 17 amino acids.

This rearrangement joins TRBV28 to TRBJ1-1, with TRBD1 as a possible D gene (5 bases). CDR3 size: 15 residues. Trimming left V 4 bases short and J 4 bases short, with 16 bases between. Germline V gene sequence: CDR1 MDHEN, CDR2 SYDVKM. CDR3 sequence: CASSSPEGWGTEAFF. DNA of the CDR3: TGTGCCAGCAGTTCGCCGGAGGGGTGGGGCACTGAAGCTTTCTTT. Full variable domain (remainder filled in from reference TRBV28 and TRBJ1-1): DVKVTQSSRYLVKRTGEKVFLECVQDMDHENMFWYRQDPGLGLRLIYFSYDVKMKEKGDIPEGYSVSREKKERFSLILESASTNQTSMYLCASSSPEGWGTEAFFGQGTRLTVV.

The chain couples TRBV19 to TRBJ2-3, with TRBD1 matching over 10 bases. The CDR3 consists of 16 residues. Germline V gene lookup returns CDR1 LNHDA and CDR2 SQIVND (reference sequence). V lost 4 bases to trimming and J lost 5 bases; unmatched junction nucleotides: 9. The CDR3 coding sequence is TGTGCCAGTAGTACCCGACAGGGGGCTATGGGAGATACGCAGTATTTT. It specifies CASSTRQGAMGDTQYF.

This rearrangement joins TRBV10-3 to TRBJ2-5; TRBD2 agrees at 9 bases. V lost 3 bases and J lost 0; bases outside the gene matches: 8. Germline CDR1 is ENHRY and CDR2 is SYGVKD. The length of the CDR3 is 17 residues. CDR3 region: CAISDMSSGRYQETQYF. CDR3 sequence (DNA): TGTGCCATCAGTGATATGTCGAGCGGGAGGTACCAAGAGACCCAGTACTTC.

The table lists this clone with a few counts. The rearrangement links TRBV7-2 to TRBJ2-7; TRBD2 is a possible D gene (5 bases). Germline values: CDR1 SGHTA, CDR2 FQGNSA. The V gene lost 5 bases and the J gene lost 4 bases, with 18 bases spanning the gap. The CDR3 totals 15 residues. The CDR3 DNA sequence: TGTGCCAGCAGCCAAAAAGCGGAAGCCTTATACGAGCAGTACTTC. Translated: CASSQKAEALYEQYF.